A selection of T cell receptor beta chains follows, all from one sample in a study of shared clonotypes between healthy human individuals. Some clones are missing from TCRdb's copy, which holds only in-frame ones; the method was immunoSEQ multiplex PCR. The sample holds some 900,000 clones; over 60% are singletons and the top ten take approximately 1.5%. Sequenced input: memory CD4+ T cells sorted from blood. These receptors were collected from a young man in good health. Each CDR3 is given with its conserved first and last residue. A D gene is named only where the DNA matches it firmly.

.	TRBV5-6	TRBJ1-2	CASSQRGNYGYTF
TRBD2	TRBV4-3	TRBJ2-3	CASSQDLVGLAGTDTQYF
.	TRBV4-3	TRBJ1-1	CASSHLDGDEAFF
.	TRBV7-9	TRBJ2-3	CASSLLQPRFADTQYF
.	TRBV6-5	TRBJ1-6	CATRTVNSPLHF
TRBD2	TRBV4-2	TRBJ2-3	CASSQASGGAPDTQYF
.	TRBV7-8	TRBJ2-7	CASSVGGRFEQYF
.	TRBV7-8	TRBJ1-6	CASSPRTRENSPLHF
TRBD2	TRBV5-6	TRBJ2-5	CASYGMTSAGVKETQYF
TRBD2	TRBV10-2	TRBJ2-1	CASTLGGYNEQFF
TRBD2	TRBV14	TRBJ2-2	CASSPLAGGPGTGELFF
TRBD2	TRBV18	TRBJ2-2	CASSPFLAGSANTGELFF
.	TRBV6-5	TRBJ2-1	CASSPTINQQFF
TRBD1	TRBV30	TRBJ1-6	CAWNQGARNSPLHF
.	TRBV7-7	TRBJ2-2	CASSLELNTGELFF
.	TRBV19	TRBJ1-1	CASSTRVATSNTEAFF
TRBD1	TRBV5-4	TRBJ1-2	CASTSGGQGRLYGYTF
.	TRBV5-1	TRBJ1-5	CASSLDVGQPQHF
.	TRBV6-6	TRBJ1-2	CASTLGGAGYGYTF
.	TRBV9	TRBJ1-5	CASSVGGSFEQPQHF
.	TRBV11-3	TRBJ2-3	CASSFVGGARTDTQYF
TRBD1	TRBV5-6	TRBJ1-5	CASSLEGTGRQPQHF
TRBD2	TRBV18	TRBJ2-1	CASSLSIAGDNEQFF
.	TRBV5-3	TRBJ1-3	CARSLLQEGRFGNTIYF
.	TRBV21-1	TRBJ1-1	CASSKKRQGEAFF
TRBD1	TRBV11-2	TRBJ1-4	CASSKGQGRHEKLFF
.	TRBV2	TRBJ1-5	CASSEIPVWGQGQQPQHF
.	TRBV6-5	TRBJ1-2	CASSQNYGYTF
.	TRBV30	TRBJ1-6	CASKDSPNSPLHF
.	TRBV7-9	TRBJ1-2	CASGLEGYGYTF
.	TRBV28	TRBJ1-4	CASSPSTGGGEKLFF
.	TRBV9	TRBJ1-6	CASSVATASSYNSPLHF
.	TRBV29-1	TRBJ2-3	CSALPFKTSTDTQYF
TRBD1	TRBV25-1	TRBJ1-2	CASTRDSVNYGYTF
TRBD1	TRBV13	TRBJ1-4	CASSFNRGTGEKLFF
.	TRBV6-1	TRBJ2-7	CASSWDGTYEQYF
TRBD2	TRBV7-2	TRBJ2-3	CASSLESGRFTDTQYF
TRBD2	TRBV7-6	TRBJ2-2	CASSLVAGVDTGELFF
.	TRBV28	TRBJ2-7	CASSFTISYEQYF
TRBD1	TRBV19	TRBJ1-4	CASSTGTGSSSVEKLFF
.	TRBV25-1	TRBJ1-3	CASSELGGAGGNTIYF
.	TRBV6-5	TRBJ1-1	CASSFTGVSAFF
.	TRBV7-2	TRBJ2-3	CASSLLVLSSTDTQYF
.	TRBV30	TRBJ1-2	CAWSVGVNYGYTF